This T cell receptor beta chain was captured in a study of shared clonotypes between healthy human individuals. To note about this clone: As yet, its antigen is unknown.

Study observations and caveats: Among four donors, around 5% of naive CD4 clonotypes were found in common. Read depth was anticipated to influence clonotype sharing among donors.

Investigators spread the genomic DNA of each subset evenly over several immunoSEQ plates. Data came from immunoSEQ multiplex PCR; TCRdb stores just in-frame clones and leaves some out. The repertoire holds 1,500,000 or so clones, with 98% to 99% as singletons. The sequenced sample was naive CD4+ T cells sorted from blood. Subset noted: CD45RA+ positively selected. This receptor was obtained from a man under 40 in good health.

The CDR3 DNA is TGTGCCAGCTCACCAACGACAGGGGGTTCATACAGCAATGAGCAGTTCTTC. Translation gives CASSPTTGGSYSNEQFF. This chain links TRBV18 with TRBJ2-1; 9 nucleotides align to TRBD1. The CDR3 has 17 amino acids. Germline assignment: CDR1 KGHSH and CDR2 LQKENI. V lost 2 bases and J lost 6; bases outside the gene matches: 11.